What follows is one T cell receptor beta chain and its context. Its antigen remains unknown. Germline V gene data show CDR1 as SNHLY and CDR2 as FYNNEI. V was pared by 6 bases and J by 3 bases, with 14 bases of the junction left unmatched. The CDR3 contains 16 residues. Each patient's relapse followed autologous stem cell transplantation, and brentuximab vedotin exposure varied. Method: immunoSEQ multiplex PCR; TCRdb's copy keeps in-frame clones and lacks some. The sample consists of about 85,000 clones, approximately 91% of them appearing once. The data belong to a study of PD-1 blockade in classical Hodgkin lymphoma. Study-wide points: CD4+ TCR diversity climbed significantly by C4D1, unlike CD8+ TCR diversity. Patients were excluded if nivolumab began under 1 year after ASCT (the autologous transplant).

The chain has TRBV2 and TRBJ2-7, with 7 bases that match TRBD1. The sequence derives from a human donor with classical Hodgkin lymphoma. The sample consisted of peripheral blood mononuclear cells (PBMCs), taken before the second cycle of nivolumab. This chain's CDR3 is CASSDGRGQKYYEQYF. The CDR3 DNA sequence: TGTGCCAGCAGCGACGGCCGGGGACAGAAATACTACGAGCAGTACTTC.